This TCR beta chain appears in the sequencing data of a study of tumor-infiltrating lymphocytes in primary liver carcinoma. Broader study findings: Only about 7.5-25% of top clones were detected in all five tumor regions. Tumor-adjacent and tumor-blood pairs shared less of their repertoires than tumor region pairs shared.

The CDR3 has 15 residues. Germline V gene data show CDR1 as SGHAT and CDR2 as FQDESV (reference sequence). Co-extraction yielded RNA and DNA from around 20-30 mg of unsorted bulk tissue. With respect to this clonotype: The antigen is not known. A junction end diverges from the germline sequence, so it may reflect a read error.

Using a constant-region primer together with ProtoScript II reverse transcriptase, TCR beta cDNA was made from 500 ng of total RNA. Three-round nested multiplex PCR performed with slightly modified ARM-PCR produced the TCR beta libraries. With TRBV1-TRBV30 forward primers and a C-beta reverse primer, the first two PCR rounds were run for nine to eleven cycles each. TCRdb re-derived calls from the multiplex PCR reads in MiXCR, one entry per CDR3 protein. The top ten clones hold almost 40% of a sample with tens of thousands of distinct CDR3 sequences, under 85% of them seen once. Sequencing used liver tumor tissue from sampling region 4. The subset here: tumor region T4, right-lateral pole. The sequence was obtained from a woman aged 25 to 39 with primary liver carcinoma and hepatitis B virus infection. The chain employs TRBV11-1 and TRBJ2-7, with D perhaps given as TRBD1 or TRBD2 (5 bases each). DNA of the CDR3: TGTTCCAGCAGCCCCCGGGACGCACGTTTCTACGAGCAATACTTC. This sequence encodes CSSSPRDARFYEQYF.